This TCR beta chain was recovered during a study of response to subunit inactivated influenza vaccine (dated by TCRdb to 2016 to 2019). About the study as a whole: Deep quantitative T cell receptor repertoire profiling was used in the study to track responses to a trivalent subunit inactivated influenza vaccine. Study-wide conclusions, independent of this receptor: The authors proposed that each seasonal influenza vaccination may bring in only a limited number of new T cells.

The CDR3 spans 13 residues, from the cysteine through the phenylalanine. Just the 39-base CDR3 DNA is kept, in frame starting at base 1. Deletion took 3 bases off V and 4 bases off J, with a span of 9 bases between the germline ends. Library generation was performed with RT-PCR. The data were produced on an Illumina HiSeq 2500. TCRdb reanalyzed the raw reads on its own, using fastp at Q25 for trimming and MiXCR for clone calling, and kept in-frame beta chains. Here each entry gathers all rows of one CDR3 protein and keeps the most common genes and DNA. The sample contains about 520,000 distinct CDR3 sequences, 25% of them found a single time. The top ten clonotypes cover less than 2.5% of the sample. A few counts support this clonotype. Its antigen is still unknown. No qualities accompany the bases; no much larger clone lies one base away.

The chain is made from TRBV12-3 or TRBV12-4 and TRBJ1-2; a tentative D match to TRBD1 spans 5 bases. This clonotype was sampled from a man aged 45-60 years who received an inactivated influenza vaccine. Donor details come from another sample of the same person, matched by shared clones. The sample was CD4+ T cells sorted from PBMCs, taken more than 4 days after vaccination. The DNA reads TGTGCCAGCAGTTTTGGGACCAGCTATGGCTACACCTTC. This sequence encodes CASSFGTSYGYTF.